This T cell receptor beta chain was retrieved from a study of T cell changes during pregnancy in multiple sclerosis. Looked up from germline, CDR1 is LNHDA and CDR2 is SQIVND (reference sequence). V gave up 2 bases and J gave up 3 bases, with 7 bases separating them. The CDR3 is 14 residues long. Libraries were prepared by immunoSEQ multiplex PCR; TCRdb keeps only in-frame clonotypes and omits some of them. The profile shows almost 65,000 clones, about nine tenths of them singletons. This material consisted of peripheral blood, taken in the first trimester of pregnancy. This chain links TRBV19 with TRBJ2-2; weak D call: TRBD2 (5 bases). The sequence derives from a female donor with multiple sclerosis, enrolled in a pregnancy study. The CDR3 DNA sequence: TGTGCCAGTAGTATACTCGGGGACACCGGGGAGCTGTTTTTT. It encodes CASSILGDTGELFF.